Below, 26 T cell receptor beta chains from the same sample are listed, as sequenced in a study of blood T cell repertoires in COVID-19. Sequencing was performed with immunoSEQ multiplex PCR; in TCRdb, only in-frame clones are kept and a portion is missing. This table holds 130,000 or so clones, around 88% found once. Sequenced material: peripheral blood. The receptor source for this set is a man aged 50-59 years with acute or convalescent COVID-19.

J is TRBJ2-1 and V is TRBV7-2; possible D gene TRBD2, 6 bases. This CDR3 is built from 13 residues. The V end lost 0 bases, the J end lost 16 bases, and 16 bases lay between the germline ends. In germline, CDR1 is SGHTA, CDR2 FQGNSA. The CDR3 DNA sequence: TGTGCCAGCAGCTTAGCGGATCTGTGGGACTTCTTCTTC. This translates into CASSLADLWDFFF. Filled out from reference TRBV7-2 and TRBJ2-1, the complete variable domain reads GAGVSQSPSNKVTEKGKDVELRCDPISGHTALYWYRQSLGQGLEFLIYFQGNSAPDKSGLPSDRFSAERTGGSVSTLTIQRTQQEDSAVYLCASSLADLWDFFFGPGTRLTVL.

The chain has TRBV19 and TRBJ2-4; a weak D match, TRBD1 (6 bases). CDR1 and CDR2 from the germline V gene are LNHDA and SQIVND (reference sequence). V lost 5 bases and J lost 6, with 11 bases in between. There are 13 residues in the CDR3. CDR3 in amino acids: CASSQGMVNIQYF. CDR3 coding DNA: TGTGCCAGTAGTCAGGGGATGGTAAACATTCAGTACTTC.

CDR3 nucleotide sequence: TGTGCCAGCATCATACAGGGGGCGAGGGAAAAACTGTTTTTT. The encoded protein is CASIIQGAREKLFF. The chain carries TRBV2 and TRBJ1-4; 9 nucleotides line up with TRBD1. The trim removed 7 bases at V and 8 bases at J, leaving 8 bases unmatched. The V gene's germline CDR1 is SNHLY and CDR2 FYNNEI. The CDR3 has 14 amino acids. The full variable domain, in which reference TRBV2 and TRBJ1-4 provide the parts outside the CDR3, is EPEVTQTPSHQVTQMGQEVILRCVPISNHLYFYWYRQILGQKVEFLVSFYNNEISEKSEIFDDQFSVERPDGSNFTLKIRSTKLEDSAMYFCASIIQGAREKLFFGSGTQLSVL.

This chain joins TRBV10-3 and TRBJ1-3, with D possibly being TRBD1 (6 bases). V was pared by 4 bases and J by 3 bases, with 13 bases between. This CDR3 comprises 15 residues. From germline, CDR1 is ENHRY and CDR2 SYGVKD. Here the CDR3 DNA reads TGTGCCATCAGTGGGGGGCTAATCATTGGAAACACCATATATTTT. Translating it yields CAISGGLIIGNTIYF.

The chain employs TRBV5-1 and TRBJ2-7; 7 bases line up with TRBD2. In germline, CDR1 is SGHRS, CDR2 YFSETQ. The length of the CDR3 is 14 residues. J gave up 4 bases and V 3 bases, and 7 bases lay outside the gene matches. CDR3 amino acids: CASSSGLNRYEQYF. In DNA form, the CDR3 reads TGCGCCAGCAGCTCGGGACTAAATAGATACGAGCAGTACTTC.

J is TRBJ2-1 and V is TRBV7-6; TRBD2 matches 9 bases. Germline V gene data show CDR1 as SGHVS and CDR2 as FNYEAQ. Germline trimming cut 0 bases from V and 8 bases from J; bases unmatched to any gene: 5. The CDR3 contains 15 residues. The CDR3 reads CASSLAASGNYEQFF. The CDR3 coding sequence is TGTGCCAGCAGCTTAGCGGCTAGCGGGAACTATGAGCAGTTCTTC.

This clone was counted between two and nine times. The V call is TRBV4-1, the J call TRBJ1-2; weak D call: TRBD1 (5 bases). The CDR3 runs 13 residues. Germline CDR1 is MGHRA and CDR2 is YSYEKL. Between the trimmed V and J ends, which lost 10 bases and 7 bases, there was a span of 19 bases. CDR3 DNA sequence: TGCGCCACCCCGGACATTCAATGGGGTGGCTACACCTTC. This encodes CATPDIQWGGYTF.

V and J are TRBV29-1 and TRBJ2-7; perhaps TRBD1 as D (5 bases). CDR3 length equals 13 residues. The germline gives CDR1 SQVTM, CDR2 ANQGSEA. CDR3 residues: CREIRQHSYEQYF. The DNA of the CDR3 is TGCAGGGAAATAAGACAGCACTCCTACGAGCAGTACTTC.

The V call is TRBV19, the J call TRBJ1-5; TRBD1 might be the D (6 bases). This CDR3 comprises 15 residues. V gave up 3 bases and J gave up 4 bases, with 13 bases separating them. Looked up from germline, CDR1 is LNHDA and CDR2 is SQIVND (reference sequence). CDR3: CASSINGDKNQPQHF. In nucleotides, the CDR3 is TGTGCCAGTAGTATCAATGGGGACAAGAATCAGCCCCAGCATTTT.

The gene calls are TRBV19 and TRBJ1-5, with 7 positions matching TRBD1. The ends lost 6 bases at V and 0 bases at J; junction bases unmatched: 17. The CDR3 has 19 residues. CDR1 and CDR2 from the germline V gene are LNHDA and SQIVND (reference sequence). The CDR3 region has the DNA TGTGCCAGTAGCCCAATGGGGACAGCCTTCCAGGGTAGCAATCAGCCCCAGCATTTT. Translation: CASSPMGTAFQGSNQPQHF.

The chain uses TRBV2 and TRBJ1-2; unclear D gene. The CDR3 is made up of 12 amino acids. Germline V gene data show CDR1 as SNHLY and CDR2 as FYNNEI. Trimming cost V 8 bases and J 7 bases, with 14 bases left between them. Here the CDR3 DNA reads TGTGCCAGCGGCAGGACTGGAAGTGGCTACACCTTC. Its translation is CASGRTGSGYTF.

The J gene is TRBJ2-2, the V gene TRBV2; TRBD1 matches 11 bases. Germline loops: CDR1 SNHLY, CDR2 FYNNEI. Trimming removed 5 bases from V and 6 bases from J; junction bases left unmatched: 2. The CDR3 contains 14 residues. Written as DNA, the CDR3 is TGTGCCAGCAGTTGGACAGGGGGCTCCGGGGAGCTGTTTTTT. It translates to CASSWTGGSGELFF.

The gene calls are TRBV6-5 and TRBJ1-4, with D uncertain. Per the germline V gene, CDR1 is MNHEY and CDR2 is SVGAGI. Trimming took 6 bases from V and 8 from J, leaving 10 bases between them. This CDR3 has 12 residues. The CDR3, as DNA: TGTGCCAGCAGCCACCGGGGAGAAAAACTGTTTTTT. Protein product: CASSHRGEKLFF.

J is TRBJ1-1 and V is TRBV19; no firm D call. The CDR3 length is 13 residues. Trimming took off 0 bases at V and 5 bases at J, with 7 bases between the two ends. Germline V gene lookup returns CDR1 LNHDA and CDR2 SQIVND (reference sequence). CDR3 sequence reads: CASSIERGTEAFF. For the CDR3, the DNA is TGTGCCAGTAGTATAGAGAGAGGAACTGAAGCTTTCTTT.

The chain employs TRBV28 and TRBJ1-1; D is uncertain. The CDR3 contains 14 residues. The V and J ends lost 5 bases and 4 bases respectively, with 14 bases between them. CDR1 is MDHEN, CDR2 SYDVKM, per germline. The CDR3 DNA reads TGTGCCAGCAGTCGGACCCCACGGGGCACTGAAGCTTTCTTT. Encoded protein: CASSRTPRGTEAFF.

The rearrangement links TRBV7-2 to TRBJ2-1; the match to TRBD2 covers 8 bases. The J segment lost 1 base and the V segment lost 0 bases, leaving 8 bases of the junction unmatched. Germline V CDR1 and CDR2: SGHTA, FQGNSA. The CDR3 is made up of 18 amino acids. CDR3 DNA: TGTGCCAGCAGCTTAGCCCTAGCGGGCAGCTTTTCCTACAATGAGCAGTTCTTC. Translated: CASSLALAGSFSYNEQFF.

Only one count was recorded for this clone. The chain carries TRBV5-1 and TRBJ1-4; TRBD1 might be the D (5 bases). In germline, CDR1 is SGHRS, CDR2 YFSETQ. This CDR3 has 15 amino acids. V lost 0 bases and J 4 bases, leaving 10 bases between the germline ends. The CDR3 DNA reads as TGCGCCAGCAGCTTGGAAGGGGTCGGTAATGAAAAACTGTTTTTT. Residues: CASSLEGVGNEKLFF.

The rearrangement uses TRBV5-1 and TRBJ2-7, with no clear D. V lost 3 bases and J lost 8, with 9 bases in between. This CDR3 comprises 11 residues. Per germline, CDR1 SGHRS and CDR2 YFSETQ. CDR3 DNA sequence: TGCGCCAGCAGCTCAAGCGAGAAGCAGTACTTC. As protein: CASSSSEKQYF.

This chain uses TRBV7-2 with TRBJ1-2; D is unclear. The V gene's germline CDR1 is SGHTA and CDR2 FQGNSA. The CDR3 contains 11 residues. The V and J ends lost 2 bases and 5 bases respectively, with 3 bases between them. CDR3 in DNA: TGTGCCAGCAGCTTACGTTATGGCTACACCTTC. This translates into CASSLRYGYTF.

The J gene is TRBJ2-4, the V gene TRBV19, with a weak D call TRBD2 (5 bases). With 0 bases removed from V and 1 base from J, the gap between germline ends came to 13 bases. Germline V gene lookup returns CDR1 LNHDA and CDR2 SQIVND (reference sequence). There are 17 residues in the CDR3. The CDR3, as DNA: TGTGCCAGTAGTATAGATGGTCCGGGGATGGCCAAAAACATTCAGTACTTC. It is translated as CASSIDGPGMAKNIQYF.

In the case of this clone: This specimen includes other DNA sequences encoding the same CDR3. V gene TRBV19 combines with J gene TRBJ1-1, with D unclear. Trimming took off 4 bases at V and 4 bases at J, with 10 bases between the two ends. Looked up from germline, CDR1 is LNHDA and CDR2 is SQIVND (reference sequence). CDR3 length: 13 residues. The CDR3: CASSTSPGTEAFF. The CDR3 DNA is TGTGCCAGTAGTACATCACCGGGCACTGAAGCTTTCTTT.

This clone was detected once. The chain joins TRBV4-1 to TRBJ1-5, with D possibly matching TRBD1 (6 bases). Germline values: CDR1 MGHRA, CDR2 YSYEKL. Trimming took off 4 bases at V and 9 bases at J, with 16 bases between the two ends. The CDR3 spans 14 residues. DNA for the CDR3: TGCGCCAGCAGCCCCGGTCTTAGGGGGGGGCCCCAGCATTTT. This gives the protein CASSPGLRGGPQHF.

The chain is built from TRBV2 and TRBJ2-1, with 8 positions matching TRBD2. The CDR3 is 15 amino acids. V shed 6 bases and J 6 bases; nucleotides not matched to a gene: 10. Per the germline V gene, CDR1 is SNHLY and CDR2 is FYNNEI. The CDR3 coding sequence is TGTGCCAGCAGCCCTCAACTAGCGGAGTTCAATGAGCAGTTCTTC. Translating it yields CASSPQLAEFNEQFF.

The rearrangement uses TRBV6-6 and TRBJ1-4; 10 bases are shared with TRBD1. CDR1 MNHNY and CDR2 SVGAGI come from the germline V gene (reference sequence). The length of the CDR3 is 12 residues. Trimming at V came to 2 bases and at J to 14 bases, leaving 2 bases not matched to a gene. DNA for the CDR3: TGTGCCAGCAGTTACACGGGACAGGGGCTGTTTTTT. This encodes CASSYTGQGLFF.

This sequence joins TRBV6-5 and TRBJ1-1; 7 bases map to TRBD1. Germline CDR1 reads MNHEY; CDR2 reads SVGAGI. The CDR3 totals 14 residues. J lost 5 bases, V lost 2 bases, and 5 bases had no gene match. The CDR3 DNA is TGTGCCAGCAGTTACGACAGGGTATGGACTGAAGCTTTCTTT. This gives the protein CASSYDRVWTEAFF.

The chain uses TRBV5-4 and TRBJ2-5; tentative D call: TRBD1 (6 bases). This CDR3 contains 14 residues. The germline CDR1 and CDR2 sequences are SGHNT and YYREEE (reference sequence). V was cut by 3 bases and J by 4 bases, with 13 bases left in between. Here the CDR3 DNA reads TGTGCCAGCAGCTACCTGACAGGCTTAGAGACCCAGTACTTC. It encodes CASSYLTGLETQYF. Drawing the rest from reference TRBV5-4 and TRBJ2-5, the complete variable domain is ETGVTQSPTHLIKTRGQQVTLRCSSQSGHNTVSWYQQALGQGPQFIFQYYREEENGRGNFPPRFSGLQFPNYSSELNVNALELDDSALYLCASSYLTGLETQYFGPGTRLLVL.